The 14 T cell receptor beta chains in this list originate from one sample, sequenced in a study of blood T cell repertoires in COVID-19. Clones were sequenced by immunoSEQ multiplex PCR, and TCRdb holds only the in-frame ones, with some missing. Here the sample spans some 110,000 clones, roughly four fifths being singletons. The sample taken for sequencing was peripheral blood. The receptors were sampled from a man aged 65 to 79 with acute or convalescent COVID-19.

The chain carries TRBV9 and TRBJ2-2; 9 bases match TRBD2. The germline V gene has CDR1 SGDLS and CDR2 YYNGEE. Trimming cost V 4 bases and J 13 bases; bases outside gene matches: 17. The CDR3 length is 16 residues. The CDR3 loop reads CASSPSGASGIVALFF. DNA of the CDR3: TGTGCCAGCAGCCCATCCGGGGCTAGCGGGATCGTGGCGCTGTTTTTT.

This clone appeared a single time. The sample contains more than one DNA sequence encoding this CDR3. This rearrangement joins TRBV7-9 to TRBJ1-1, with 9 bases identical to TRBD1. This CDR3 is 14 amino acids long. CDR1 is SEHNR and CDR2 is FQNEAQ in the germline V gene (reference sequence). The V gene end was trimmed by 2 bases and the J gene end by 6 bases; junction bases not matched to a gene: 4. The CDR3 coding sequence is TGTGCCAGCAGCTTACGGGACAGGGTCCCTGAAGCTTTCTTT. It codes for CASSLRDRVPEAFF. The full variable domain, with the rest looked up from reference TRBV7-9 and TRBJ1-1, is DTGVSQNPRHKITKRGQNVTFRCDPISEHNRLYWYRQTLGQGPEFLTYFQNEAQLEKSRLLSDRFSAERPKGSFSTLEIQRTEQGDSAMYLCASSLRDRVPEAFFGQGTRLTVV.

V and J are TRBV10-2 and TRBJ1-5, with D tentatively TRBD1 (6 bases). This CDR3 is built from 13 residues. Germline V gene lookup returns CDR1 WSHSY and CDR2 SAAADI. The V end was cut by 2 bases, the J end by 9 bases, with 11 bases between. This chain's CDR3 is CASSELDSLPQHF. In nucleotides, the CDR3 is TGCGCCAGCAGTGAGCTGGACAGTTTGCCCCAGCATTTT.

The chain links TRBV5-1 to TRBJ1-4; the D gene is possibly TRBD1 (6 bases). V shed 1 base and J shed 8 bases, with 15 bases lying between them. Germline V gene data show CDR1 as SGHRS and CDR2 as YFSETQ. This CDR3 spans 15 amino acids. In nucleotides, the CDR3 is TGCGCCAGCAGCTTGTCCAGGGGCCAGGGAGAAAAACTGTTTTTT. Translating it yields CASSLSRGQGEKLFF.

This rearrangement joins TRBV3-1 (or the pseudogene TRBV3-2) to TRBJ2-7; D may be TRBD1 (5 bases). The CDR3 runs 12 residues. From germline, CDR1 is LGHDT and CDR2 YNNKEL (reference sequence). Trimming stripped 4 bases from V and 5 bases from J, with 9 bases between. CDR3 sequence reads: CASSRIRDEQYF. CDR3 sequence (DNA): TGTGCCAGCAGCCGAATCAGGGACGAGCAGTACTTC.

CDR3 in DNA: TGCGCCAGCAGCCAAGATAAGAGGGCGGGTGGAAACACCATATATTTT. As protein: CASSQDKRAGGNTIYF. V gene TRBV4-1 combines with J gene TRBJ1-3; D call uncertain. V gave up 0 bases and J gave up 3 bases, with 12 bases separating them. Per the germline V gene, CDR1 is MGHRA and CDR2 is YSYEKL. This CDR3 is built from 16 residues.

This chain joins TRBV5-1 and TRBJ2-2, with TRBD2 matching over 10 bases. CDR1 SGHRS and CDR2 YFSETQ come from the germline V gene. V shed 5 bases, J shed 5 bases, and the junction held 6 bases outside the gene matches. The CDR3 consists of 15 residues. CDR3 sequence (DNA): TGCGCCAGCAGGCTAGCGGGAGAAGGTACCGGGGAGCTGTTTTTT. Protein sequence: CASRLAGEGTGELFF.

The chain has TRBV5-1 and TRBJ2-1, with TRBD2 matching over 8 bases. Germline CDR1 SGHRS, CDR2 YFSETQ. This CDR3 comprises 15 residues. Trimming at V came to 4 bases and at J to 5 bases, leaving 8 bases not matched to a gene. The CDR3 protein is CASSPKAGDHNEQFF. The DNA of the CDR3 is TGCGCCAGCAGCCCCAAAGCGGGAGACCACAATGAGCAGTTCTTC.

The CDR3 protein is CASSLMQGADTIYF. The CDR3 DNA sequence: TGTGCCAGCAGCTTAATGCAGGGGGCGGACACCATATATTTT. The chain uses TRBV11-2 and TRBJ1-3; the match to TRBD1 covers 8 bases. CDR3 length: 14 residues. Losses at the gene ends were 2 bases for V and 8 bases for J; bases not matched to a gene: 5. Germline CDR1 is SGHAT and CDR2 is FQNNGV. The variable domain in full, completed from reference TRBV11-2 and TRBJ1-3, reads EAGVAQSPRYKIIEKRQSVAFWCNPISGHATLYWYQQILGQGPKLLIQFQNNGVVDDSQLPKDRFSAERLKGVDSTLKIQPAKLEDSAVYLCASSLMQGADTIYFGEGSWLTVV.

The CDR3 DNA sequence: TGTGCCAGCAGCCCTAGAGGGACTAGCGGGAGCCTCCCTGGGGCCAACGTCCTGACTTTC. Its protein product is CASSPRGTSGSLPGANVLTF. This sequence joins TRBV9 and TRBJ2-6; 14 bases are a match to TRBD2. The germline gives CDR1 SGDLS, CDR2 YYNGEE. There are 20 residues in the CDR3. With V trimmed by 4 bases and J by 2 bases, 11 bases remained unmatched.

The chain joins TRBV27 to TRBJ1-1; perhaps TRBD1 as D (5 bases). The CDR3 loop spans 15 amino acids. CDR1 MNHEY and CDR2 SMNVEV come from the germline V gene (reference sequence). The ends were cut back, 1 base at V and 1 base at J, with 10 bases in the middle. The CDR3 here is CASSLWGSSNTEAFF. As DNA, the CDR3 is TGTGCCAGCAGTTTATGGGGCAGCTCGAACACTGAAGCTTTCTTT.

Concerning this clone itself: A read error may produce the germline difference seen at one junction end. The chain employs TRBV3-1 (or the pseudogene TRBV3-2) and TRBJ1-1; D is unresolved. CDR1 LGHDT and CDR2 YNNKEL come from the germline V gene (reference sequence). CDR3 size: 12 residues. CDR3 bases: TGTGCTAGCAGGAGGGCTGAAGGTGAAGCTTTCTTT. It translates to CASRRAEGEAFF.

V and J are TRBV11-2 and TRBJ2-3; tentatively, D is TRBD1 (5 bases). The V gene lost 6 bases and the J gene lost 5 bases, with 18 bases spanning the gap. In germline, CDR1 is SGHAT, CDR2 FQNNGV. The length of the CDR3 is 15 residues. The CDR3 coding sequence is TGTGCCAGCAGTTACAGGTTTCCAGATGGAGATACGCAGTATTTT. This encodes CASSYRFPDGDTQYF.

The rearrangement links TRBV7-3 to TRBJ2-1; 7 bases map to TRBD1. In germline, CDR1 is SGHTA, CDR2 FQGTGA. With V trimmed by 5 bases and J by 3 bases, 10 bases remained unmatched. There are 16 residues in the CDR3. CDR3 DNA sequence: TGTGCCAGCAGCGGACAGGAAGGGGGTCTCTACAATGAGCAGTTCTTC. Protein: CASSGQEGGLYNEQFF.